One and the same sample provided the 22 T cell receptor beta chains below, sequenced in a study of T cell clonality in common variable immunodeficiency. Using immunoSEQ multiplex PCR, the repertoire was profiled, and TCRdb retains in-frame clones only, with some absent. This sample shows 75,000 to 85,000 clones and no singletons; approximately 0.84% rests with the ten largest. Sequenced sample: peripheral blood mononuclear cells. The receptors derive from a person between 18 and 75 years old in good health.

The table lists this clone with many counts. Sequence at one end of the junction differs from germline and may be a read error. The CDR3 loop reads CASSHGTGNNNEQFF. The CDR3 DNA, read in part, is TGCGCCAGCAGCCACGGGACAGGGAATAACAATGAG. This chain links TRBV4-2 with TRBJ2-1; TRBD1 matches at 9 bases. With the read ending 3 residues before the CDR3 end, the germline J gene is used to fill in that end. The CDR3 runs 15 residues. From germline, CDR1 is LGHNA and CDR2 YNFKEQ.

CDR3 DNA (partial): TGTGCCAGCAGTGAAGGTTGGGCCAGCAATCAGCCC. It codes for CASSEGWASNQP. The complete CDR3 reads CASSEGWASNQPQHF. V usage is TRBV2 and J usage is TRBJ1-5; D is unclear. The read is 3 residues too short to cover the CDR3 end, so that end is filled in from the germline J gene. There are 15 residues in the CDR3. Germline CDR1 is SNHLY and CDR2 is FYNNEI. V shed 1 base and J shed 1 base, with 8 bases lying between them. Variable domain in full (rest from reference TRBV2 and TRBJ1-5): EPEVTQTPSHQVTQMGQEVILRCVPISNHLYFYWYRQILGQKVEFLVSFYNNEISEKSEIFDDQFSVERPDGSNFTLKIRSTKLEDSAMYFCASSEGWASNQPQHFGDGTRLSIL.

This clone appeared many times. The CDR3 is cut off 3 residues early in the read; its end comes from the germline J gene. V gene TRBV29-1 combines with J gene TRBJ1-1, with D tentatively TRBD1 (5 bases). The V and J ends lost 4 bases and 4 bases respectively, with 10 bases between them. This CDR3 is 12 amino acids long. Germline V gene sequence: CDR1 SQVTM, CDR2 ANQGSEA. The CDR3: CSVVDGATEAFF. CDR3 bases read: TGCAGCGTTGTTGATGGGGCCACTGAA.

The sample holds many counts of this clone. The read finishes 3 residues shy of the CDR3 end, and the germline J gene is used to complete it. This chain joins TRBV9 and TRBJ2-5; weak D call: TRBD2 (7 bases). Trimming pared 3 bases from V and 5 bases from J, leaving 17 bases between. CDR3 length equals 15 residues. The germline gives CDR1 SGDLS, CDR2 YYNGEE. CDR3 region: CASSGNGGGMETQYF. The DNA read from the CDR3 is TGTGCCAGCAGCGGGAATGGGGGGGGCATGGAGACC. Using reference TRBV9 and TRBJ2-5 for the parts outside the CDR3, the full variable domain is DSGVTQTPKHLITATGQRVTLRCSPRSGDLSVYWYQQSLDQGLQFLIQYYNGEERAKGNILERFSAQQFPDLHSELNLSSLELGDSALYFCASSGNGGGMETQYFGPGTRLLVL.

This clone was observed many times. The read ends 3 residues before the CDR3 terminus; that terminus is restored from the germline J gene. The chain links TRBV20-1 to TRBJ1-6; TRBD1 agrees at 7 bases. The germline V gene has CDR1 DFQATT and CDR2 SNEGSKA (reference sequence). CDR3 size: 14 residues. The trim removed 5 bases at V and 5 bases at J, leaving 6 bases unmatched. The CDR3 DNA, read in part, is TGCAGTGCTCCCACGCAGGGGGATAATTCACCC. As protein: CSAPTQGDNSP. The whole CDR3 protein is CSAPTQGDNSPLHF.

This clone appeared many times. The junction shows a germline mismatch at one end, possibly a read error. Read sequence stops 3 residues before the CDR3 end, and the germline J gene provides the missing end. The rearrangement joins TRBV20-1 to TRBJ2-3; 9 bases fit TRBD1. The CDR3 extends over 15 amino acids. Germline V CDR1 and CDR2: DFQATT, SNEGSKA (reference sequence). CDR3 in amino acids: CSARIPGQGSETQYF. The CDR3 DNA, read in part, is TGCAGTGCTAGAATACCGGGACAGGGCTCAGAGACG.

This clone was detected ten times or more. From the germline J gene comes the end of the CDR3, since the read stops 3 residues before it. The chain combines TRBV6-4 with TRBJ2-3; 7 nucleotides align to TRBD2. Germline CDR1 is MRHNA and CDR2 is SNTAGT. This CDR3 spans 14 amino acids. The J segment lost 4 bases and the V segment lost 2 bases, leaving 3 bases of the junction unmatched. The CDR3 here is CASSDGLDPDTQYF. The CDR3 DNA, read in part, is TGTGCCAGCAGTGACGGACTAGACCCAGATACG.

There are many counts of this clone. The read ends 3 residues early relative to the CDR3; the germline J gene fills the gap. The V gene is TRBV20-1, the J gene TRBJ2-3; TRBD1 aligns across 8 bases. Germline V lookup: CDR1 DFQATT, CDR2 SNEGSKA (reference sequence). J gave up 1 base and V 3 bases, and 6 bases lay outside the gene matches. CDR3 length equals 15 residues. The CDR3 region is CSASYRGFGTDTQYF. The DNA read from the CDR3 is TGCAGTGCTAGTTACAGGGGGTTTGGCACAGATACG.

In its sample, this clone was seen many times. With the read ending 3 residues before the CDR3 end, the germline J gene is used to fill in that end. The V call is TRBV20-1, the J call TRBJ1-5, with a tentative D call TRBD1 (5 bases). Germline CDR1 is DFQATT and CDR2 is SNEGSKA (reference sequence). The CDR3 consists of 13 residues. Trimming cost V 0 bases and J 7 bases, with 10 bases left between them. The CDR3: CSARDRGFQPQHF. The part of the CDR3 DNA that was read is TGCAGTGCTAGAGATAGGGGATTCCAGCCC.

Many counts were recorded for this clone. The CDR3 extends 3 residues past the end of the read, so its final part is completed from the germline J gene. The rearrangement joins TRBV27 to TRBJ1-2; D is ambiguous. CDR1 and CDR2 from the germline V gene are MNHEY and SMNVEV (reference sequence). V was shortened by 5 bases and J by 0 bases, with 19 bases between the two germline ends. This CDR3 has 17 amino acids. The DNA read from the CDR3 is TGTGCCAGCAGTCTCCGAGTCACAGCATCGGCTAACTATGGC. Amino acid sequence: CASSLRVTASANYG. The entire CDR3 protein is CASSLRVTASANYGYTF.

The sample holds many counts of this clone. The observed sequence ends 3 residues before the CDR3 terminus, with the missing tail filled in from the germline J gene. The V call is TRBV20-1, the J call TRBJ2-1, with 10 bases matching TRBD2. V lost 6 bases and J lost 4; bases outside the gene matches: 6. This CDR3 is built from 14 residues. CDR1 is DFQATT and CDR2 is SNEGSKA in the germline V gene (reference sequence). CDR3 region: CSAASGSGYNEQFF. CDR3 DNA (partial): TGCAGTGCGGCTAGCGGGAGCGGTTACAATGAG.

This clone occurred a few times. The read ends 3 residues shy of where the CDR3 ends; the end is completed using the germline J gene. The gene calls are TRBV18 and TRBJ1-2; 9 bases fit TRBD1. CDR3 length equals 15 residues. Germline V gene data show CDR1 as KGHSH and CDR2 as LQKENI. CDR3 amino acids: CASSSNTGGKNDYTF. The sequenced CDR3 bases are TGTGCCAGCTCGTCGAACACAGGGGGCAAGAACGAC.

Of note for this clone: Read data end 3 residues before the CDR3 end; the end is taken from the germline J gene. This chain uses TRBV7-3 with TRBJ1-2; TRBD1 matches 9 bases. The CDR3 has 15 residues. Germline V CDR1 and CDR2: SGHTA, FQGTGA. Here the CDR3 reads CASSARQGVSNDYTF. Incomplete CDR3 DNA: TGTGCCAGCAGCGCGCGACAGGGGGTGAGCAATGAC.

This clone showed up just a few times. The DNA ends 3 residues before the CDR3 does, and the rest of the CDR3 is filled in from the germline J gene. The chain recombines TRBV10-2 with TRBJ1-5; possibly TRBD1 for D (6 bases). Trimming took 3 bases from V and 4 from J, leaving 10 bases between them. Per the germline V gene, CDR1 is WSHSY and CDR2 is SAAADI. This CDR3 contains 14 residues. The CDR3 here is CASSEGQWNQPQHF. CDR3 bases read: TGCGCCAGCAGTGAAGGACAGTGGAATCAGCCC.

This clone occurred many times. The covered CDR3 bases are TGCGCCAGTGGACTAGCGGCAGGGGCTGATACG. Its protein product is CASGLAAGADT. The complete CDR3 sequence is CASGLAAGADTQYF. The J gene is TRBJ2-3, the V gene TRBV5-1, with 10 positions matching TRBD2. The read halts 3 residues ahead of the CDR3 end, with the missing end drawn from the germline J gene. The CDR3 length is 14 residues. Germline-derived CDR1 and CDR2 are SGHRS and YFSETQ. The V gene end was trimmed by 8 bases and the J gene end by 6 bases; junction bases not matched to a gene: 9.

This clone was observed many times. The read stops 3 residues short of the end of the CDR3; the missing end is completed from the germline J gene. V is TRBV7-9 and J is TRBJ2-7; 11 nucleotides agree with TRBD1. Trimming removed 2 bases from V and 4 bases from J; junction bases left unmatched: 4. Germline lookup yields CDR1 SEHNR and CDR2 FQNEAQ (reference sequence). The CDR3 has 15 residues. Partial CDR3 DNA: TGTGCCAGCAGCTTAACCGGGACAGGGGGTTACGAG. The encoded protein is CASSLTGTGGYE. The full-length CDR3 reads as CASSLTGTGGYEQYF.

This clone was seen ten or more times. The read finishes 3 residues shy of the CDR3 end, and the germline J gene is used to complete it. The V gene is TRBV5-1, the J gene TRBJ2-6; possibly TRBD1 for D (5 bases). The CDR3 has 16 residues. Per the germline V gene, CDR1 is SGHRS and CDR2 is YFSETQ. The germline V and J ends were trimmed by 0 bases and 0 bases, with 7 bases remaining between them. CDR3 bases read: TGCGCCAGCAGCTTGGTAGGGGCCTCTGGGGCCAACGTC. Its translation is CASSLVGASGANV. The entire CDR3 protein reads CASSLVGASGANVLTF.

This clone has a count of ten or more. The CDR3 end falls 3 residues outside the read, so it is completed with the germline J gene. J is TRBJ1-1 and V is TRBV6-2 or TRBV6-3; 8 positions agree with TRBD1. The trim removed 6 bases at V and 5 bases at J, leaving 11 bases unmatched. The CDR3 covers 15 residues. Looked up from germline, CDR1 is MNHEY and CDR2 is SVGEGT. The CDR3 protein is CASRHTGGSGTEAFF. The sequenced part of the CDR3 DNA is TGTGCCAGCAGACATACAGGGGGGAGTGGGACTGAA.

This clone was counted at least ten times. The read comes to an end 3 residues before the CDR3 does, leaving the germline J gene to fill in the end. The rearrangement joins TRBV12-3 or TRBV12-4 to TRBJ2-3; a possible D gene is TRBD2 (6 bases). V shed 5 bases and J shed 2 bases, with 20 bases lying between them. The CDR3 loop spans 17 amino acids. Partial CDR3 DNA: TGTGCCAGCAGTCCGGCCGCGGGACTGCCTCTCACAGATACG. It specifies CASSPAAGLPLTDT. The full-length CDR3 reads as CASSPAAGLPLTDTQYF.

This clone occurred many times. The junction differs from germline at one of its ends, possibly a read error. The read stops 3 residues short of the end of the CDR3; the missing end is completed from the germline J gene. The chain has TRBV4-2 and TRBJ2-5, with 11 positions matching TRBD2. This CDR3 spans 14 amino acids. Germline V gives CDR1 LGHNA, CDR2 YNFKEQ. The CDR3 sequence is CASSRSSGRETQYF. Partial CDR3 DNA: TGCGCCAGCAGCCGGTCTAGCGGGAGGGAGACC.

This clone was found many times. The read terminates 3 residues ahead of where the CDR3 ends, so the germline J gene completes it. The chain links TRBV12-3 or TRBV12-4 to TRBJ2-7; 10 bases map to TRBD2. The CDR3 loop spans 17 amino acids. With 5 bases clipped from V and 6 bases from J, the junction kept 16 bases outside the gene matches. The CDR3: CASSLSSSGRKVPEQYF. Incomplete CDR3 DNA: TGTGCCAGCAGTCTCTCCTCTAGCGGGAGAAAGGTTCCCGAG.

This clone came up many times. CDR3 loop: CASSPSRGNTIYF. The CDR3 bases that were read are TGTGCCAGCAGCCCTAGCCGGGGAAACACC. V is TRBV11-2 and J is TRBJ1-3; D call uncertain. Read data end 3 residues before the CDR3 end; the end is taken from the germline J gene. V gave up 5 bases and J gave up 4 bases, with 9 bases separating them. Germline V lookup: CDR1 SGHAT, CDR2 FQNNGV. This CDR3 contains 13 residues.